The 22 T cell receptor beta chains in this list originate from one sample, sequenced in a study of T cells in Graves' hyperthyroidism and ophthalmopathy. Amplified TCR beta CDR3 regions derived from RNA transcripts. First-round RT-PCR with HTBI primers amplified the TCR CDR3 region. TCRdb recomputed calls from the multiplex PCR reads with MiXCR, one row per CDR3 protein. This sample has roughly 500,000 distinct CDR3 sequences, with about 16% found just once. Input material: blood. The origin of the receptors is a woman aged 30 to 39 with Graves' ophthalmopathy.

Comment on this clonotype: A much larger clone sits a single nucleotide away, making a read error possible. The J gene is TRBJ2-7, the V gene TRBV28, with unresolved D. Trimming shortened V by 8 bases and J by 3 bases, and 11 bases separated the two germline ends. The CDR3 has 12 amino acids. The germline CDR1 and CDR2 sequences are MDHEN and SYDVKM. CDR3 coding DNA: TGTGCCAGCGCAAAGGGTTTCTACGAGCAGTACTTC. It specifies CASAKGFYEQYF.

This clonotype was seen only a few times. CDR3 DNA sequence: TGCAGTGCTAGCGGGGGAGCGGGTCGGGGCAGGGCCACAGATACGCAGTATTTT. As protein: CSASGGAGRGRATDTQYF. The J gene is TRBJ2-3, the V gene TRBV20-1, with D tentatively TRBD2 (6 bases). Looked up from germline, CDR1 is DFQATT and CDR2 is SNEGSKA (reference sequence). V shed 3 bases and J shed 2 bases, with 24 bases lying between them. CDR3 size: 18 residues.

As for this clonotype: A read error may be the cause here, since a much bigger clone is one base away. The CDR3 nucleotides read TGTGCCAGCAGTGTCAGGGTGCGAAGTGACTACACCTTC. It is translated as CASSVRVRSDYTF. The chain employs TRBV28 and TRBJ1-2; D is perhaps TRBD1 (5 bases). Germline CDR1 and CDR2: MDHEN and SYDVKM. Trimming left V 5 bases short and J 10 bases short, with 17 bases between. The CDR3 length is 13 residues.

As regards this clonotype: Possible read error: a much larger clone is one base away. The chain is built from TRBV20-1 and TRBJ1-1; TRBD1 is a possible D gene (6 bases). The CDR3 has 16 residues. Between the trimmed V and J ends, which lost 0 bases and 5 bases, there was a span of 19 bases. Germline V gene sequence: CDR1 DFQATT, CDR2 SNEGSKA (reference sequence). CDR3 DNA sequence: TGCAGTGCTAGAGATCACAGGGAGACAGAAGGAACTGAAGCTTTCTTT. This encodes CSARDHRETEGTEAFF.

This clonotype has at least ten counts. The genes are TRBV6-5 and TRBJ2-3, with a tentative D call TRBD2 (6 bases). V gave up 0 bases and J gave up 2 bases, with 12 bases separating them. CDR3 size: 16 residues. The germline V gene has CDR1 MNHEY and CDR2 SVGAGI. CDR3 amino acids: CASSYSPSDSTDTQYF. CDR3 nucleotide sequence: TGTGCCAGCAGTTACTCCCCTAGCGATTCCACAGATACGCAGTATTTT.

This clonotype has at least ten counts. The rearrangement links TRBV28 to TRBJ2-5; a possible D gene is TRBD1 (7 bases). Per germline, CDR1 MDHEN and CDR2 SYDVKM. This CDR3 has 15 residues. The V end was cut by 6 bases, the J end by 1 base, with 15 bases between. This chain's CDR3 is CASRAPGGTQETQYF. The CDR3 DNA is TGTGCCAGCAGAGCCCCAGGGGGGACCCAAGAGACCCAGTACTTC.

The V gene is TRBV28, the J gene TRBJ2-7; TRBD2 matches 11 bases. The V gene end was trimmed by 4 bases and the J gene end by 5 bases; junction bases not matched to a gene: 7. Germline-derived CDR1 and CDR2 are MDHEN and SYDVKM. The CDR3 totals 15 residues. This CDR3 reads CASSSLAGGLDEQYF. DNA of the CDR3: TGTGCCAGCAGTTCCTTAGCGGGAGGGCTAGACGAGCAGTACTTC.

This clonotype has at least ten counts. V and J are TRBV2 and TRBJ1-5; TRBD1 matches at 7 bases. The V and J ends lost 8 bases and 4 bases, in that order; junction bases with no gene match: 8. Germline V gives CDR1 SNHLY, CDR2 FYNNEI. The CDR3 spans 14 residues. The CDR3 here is CASGRDSHNQPQHF. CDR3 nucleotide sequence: TGTGCCAGCGGACGGGACAGCCATAATCAGCCCCAGCATTTT.

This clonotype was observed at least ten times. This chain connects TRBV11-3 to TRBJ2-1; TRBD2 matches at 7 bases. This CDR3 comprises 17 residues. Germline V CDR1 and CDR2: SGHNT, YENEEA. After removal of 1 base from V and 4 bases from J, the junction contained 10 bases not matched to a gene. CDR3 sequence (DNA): TGTGCCAGCAGCTTAGGCTCTATTGCGGGAGCTTACAATGAGCAGTTCTTC. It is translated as CASSLGSIAGAYNEQFF.

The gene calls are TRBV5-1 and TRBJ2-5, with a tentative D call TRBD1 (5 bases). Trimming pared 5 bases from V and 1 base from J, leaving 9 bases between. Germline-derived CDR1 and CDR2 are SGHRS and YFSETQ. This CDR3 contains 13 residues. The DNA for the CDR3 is TGCGCCAGCAGATGGGGCAGCCAAGAGACCCAGTACTTC. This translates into CASRWGSQETQYF. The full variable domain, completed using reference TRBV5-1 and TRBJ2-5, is KAGVTQTPRYLIKTRGQQVTLSCSPISGHRSVSWYQQTPGQGLQFLFEYFSETQRNKGNFPGRFSGRQFSNSRSEMNVSTLELGDSALYLCASRWGSQETQYFGPGTRLLVL.

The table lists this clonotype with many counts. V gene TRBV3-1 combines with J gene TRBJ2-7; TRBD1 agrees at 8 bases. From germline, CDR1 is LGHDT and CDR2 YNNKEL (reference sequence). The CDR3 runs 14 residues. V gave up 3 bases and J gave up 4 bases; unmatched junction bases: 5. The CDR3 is CASSQDRVSYEQYF. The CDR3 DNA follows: TGTGCCAGCAGCCAGGACAGGGTCTCGTACGAGCAGTACTTC.

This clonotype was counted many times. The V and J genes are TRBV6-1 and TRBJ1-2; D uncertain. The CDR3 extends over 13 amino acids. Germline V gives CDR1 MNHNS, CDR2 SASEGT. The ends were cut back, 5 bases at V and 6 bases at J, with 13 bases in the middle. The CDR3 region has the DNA TGTGCCAGCAGTTATCCGGGATCAGATGGCTACACCTTC. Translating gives CASSYPGSDGYTF.

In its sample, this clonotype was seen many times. The CDR3, as DNA: TGTGCCATCAGTAACAGCAGGGACACTGAAGCTTTCTTT. Protein sequence: CAISNSRDTEAFF. The chain is built from TRBV10-3 and TRBJ1-1; possible D gene TRBD1, 5 bases. V was trimmed by 5 bases and J by 3 bases, leaving 10 bases between them. Per the germline V gene, CDR1 is ENHRY and CDR2 is SYGVKD. The CDR3 loop spans 13 amino acids.

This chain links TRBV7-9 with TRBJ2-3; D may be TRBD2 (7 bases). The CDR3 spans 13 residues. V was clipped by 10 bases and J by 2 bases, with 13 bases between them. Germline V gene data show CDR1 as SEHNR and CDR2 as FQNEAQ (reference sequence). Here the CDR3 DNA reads TGTGCCACTGAGGGGGGGGCCACAGATACGCAGTATTTT. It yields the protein CATEGGATDTQYF.

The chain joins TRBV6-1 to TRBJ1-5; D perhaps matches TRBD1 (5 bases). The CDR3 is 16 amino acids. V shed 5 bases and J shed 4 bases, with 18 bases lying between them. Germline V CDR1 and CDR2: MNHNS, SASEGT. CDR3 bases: TGTGCCAGCAGTCGACCCGGGACCGCATTAAATCAGCCCCAGCATTTT. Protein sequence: CASSRPGTALNQPQHF.

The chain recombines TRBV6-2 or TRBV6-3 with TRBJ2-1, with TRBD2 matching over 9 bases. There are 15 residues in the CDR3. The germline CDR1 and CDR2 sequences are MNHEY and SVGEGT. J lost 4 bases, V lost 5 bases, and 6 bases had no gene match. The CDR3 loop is CASSAGSGRYNEQFF. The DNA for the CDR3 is TGTGCCAGCAGTGCGGGTAGCGGGAGATACAATGAGCAGTTCTTC.

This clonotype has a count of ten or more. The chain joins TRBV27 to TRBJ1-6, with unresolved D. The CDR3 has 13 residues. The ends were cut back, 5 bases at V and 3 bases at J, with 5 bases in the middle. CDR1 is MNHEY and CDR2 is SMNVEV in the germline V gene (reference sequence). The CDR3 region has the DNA TGTGCCAGCAGTCTGATCTATAATTCACCCCTCCACTTT. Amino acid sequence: CASSLIYNSPLHF.

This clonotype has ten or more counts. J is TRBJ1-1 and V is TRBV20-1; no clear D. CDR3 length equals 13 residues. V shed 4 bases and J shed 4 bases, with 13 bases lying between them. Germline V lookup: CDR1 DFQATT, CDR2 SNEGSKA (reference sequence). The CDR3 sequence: CSAMPDRVTEAFF. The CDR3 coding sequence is TGCAGTGCTATGCCGGACCGAGTCACTGAAGCTTTCTTT.

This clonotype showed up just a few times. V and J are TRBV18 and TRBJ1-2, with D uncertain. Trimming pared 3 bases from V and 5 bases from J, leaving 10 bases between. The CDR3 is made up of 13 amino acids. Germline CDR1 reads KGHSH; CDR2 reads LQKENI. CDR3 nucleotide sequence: TGTGCCAGCTCACCTACGGAGCGGTATGGCTACACCTTC. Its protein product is CASSPTERYGYTF. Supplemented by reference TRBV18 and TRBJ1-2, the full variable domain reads NAGVMQNPRHLVRRRGQEARLRCSPMKGHSHVYWYRQLPEEGLKFMVYLQKENIIDESGMPKERFSAEFPKEGPSILRIQQVVRGDSAAYFCASSPTERYGYTFGSGTRLTVV.

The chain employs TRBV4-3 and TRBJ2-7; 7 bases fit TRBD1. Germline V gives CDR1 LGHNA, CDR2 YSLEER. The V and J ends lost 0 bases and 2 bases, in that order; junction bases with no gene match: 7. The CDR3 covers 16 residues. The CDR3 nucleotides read TGCGCCAGCAGCCAAGATGACAGGGACAGTACCTACGAGCAGTACTTC. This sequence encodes CASSQDDRDSTYEQYF.

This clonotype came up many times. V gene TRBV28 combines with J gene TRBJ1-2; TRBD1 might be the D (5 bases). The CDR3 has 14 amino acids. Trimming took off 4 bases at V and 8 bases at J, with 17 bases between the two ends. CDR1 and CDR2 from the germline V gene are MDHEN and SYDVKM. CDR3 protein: CASSSVAGLVGYTF. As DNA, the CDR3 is TGTGCCAGCAGTTCTGTGGCAGGGCTAGTGGGCTACACCTTC.

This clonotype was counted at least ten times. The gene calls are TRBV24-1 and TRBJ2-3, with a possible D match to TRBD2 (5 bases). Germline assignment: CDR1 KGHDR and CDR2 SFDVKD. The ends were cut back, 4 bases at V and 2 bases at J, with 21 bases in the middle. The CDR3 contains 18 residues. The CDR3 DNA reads TGTGCCACCAGTGACACCACCCCAATTGGAGGAGACACAGATACGCAGTATTTT. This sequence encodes CATSDTTPIGGDTDTQYF.